The 30 T cell receptor beta chains below were found in one sample sequenced in a study of CD8+ T cells in alopecia areata. After isolation, RNA underwent reverse transcription to generate cDNA as the sequencing template. Clones were sequenced by immunoSEQ multiplex PCR, and TCRdb holds only the in-frame ones, with some missing. The repertoire holds 220,000 or so clones, with 50% to 60% as singletons. The sequencing used CD4+ T cells sorted from blood, collected at week 0. These receptors came from a human donor with alopecia areata.

The chain is built from TRBV5-1 and TRBJ2-2; unclear D gene. CDR1 is SGHRS and CDR2 is YFSETQ in the germline V gene. The length of the CDR3 is 12 residues. The ends were cut back, 1 base at V and 7 bases at J, with 5 bases in the middle. In DNA form, the CDR3 reads TGCGCCAGCAGCTTGAATGGCGGGGAGCTGTTTTTT. It specifies CASSLNGGELFF.

The genes are TRBV27 and TRBJ2-1, with 10 bases matching TRBD2. V shed 6 bases and J 1 base; nucleotides not matched to a gene: 15. The CDR3 length is 19 residues. The germline CDR1 and CDR2 sequences are MNHEY and SMNVEV (reference sequence). Here the CDR3 DNA reads TGTGCCAGCAGGGTAAGGTGGCTAGCGGGAGTGGGATCCTACAATGAGCAGTTCTTC. Its translation: CASRVRWLAGVGSYNEQFF.

The sample holds a few counts of this clone. The V and J genes are TRBV4-1 and TRBJ2-3, with 7 bases identical to TRBD2. This CDR3 region has 16 residues. The germline CDR1 and CDR2 sequences are MGHRA and YSYEKL. V was pared by 0 bases and J by 6 bases, with 9 bases of the junction left unmatched. The CDR3 nucleotides are TGCGCCAGCAGCCAAGATTCCAGCGGGGTAAGGGATACGCAGTATTTT. Protein: CASSQDSSGVRDTQYF.

The genes are TRBV6-5 and TRBJ2-4; D unresolved. Germline lookup yields CDR1 MNHEY and CDR2 SVGAGI. The V end was cut by 8 bases, the J end by 0 bases, with 8 bases between. The CDR3 totals 13 residues. CDR3 in DNA: TGTGCCAGCCGCGGTCTAGCCAAAAACATTCAGTACTTC. It encodes CASRGLAKNIQYF.

The J gene is TRBJ1-3, the V gene TRBV6-1; the D gene is possibly TRBD1 (6 bases). The CDR3 is 18 amino acids. Germline V gene sequence: CDR1 MNHNS, CDR2 SASEGT. With 0 bases removed from V and 6 bases from J, the gap between germline ends came to 21 bases. The CDR3 sequence is CASSEATFIAGVVNTIYF. Here the CDR3 DNA reads TGTGCCAGCAGTGAAGCAACGTTCATAGCAGGGGTAGTAAACACCATATATTTT.

The chain employs TRBV15 and TRBJ1-2; a weak D match, TRBD1 (5 bases). CDR3 length equals 15 residues. V dropped 0 bases and J dropped 2 bases, with 10 bases sitting between them. Germline assignment: CDR1 LNHNV and CDR2 YYDKDF (reference sequence). CDR3 bases: TGTGCCACCAGCAGAGATCCGGGGGAGAACTATGGCTACACCTTC. This codes for CATSRDPGENYGYTF.

This chain links TRBV11-2 with TRBJ1-1; tentative D call: TRBD1 (6 bases). There are 16 residues in the CDR3. Trimming shortened V by 0 bases and J by 5 bases, and 16 bases separated the two germline ends. The germline gives CDR1 SGHAT, CDR2 FQNNGV. The CDR3 is CASSLDRGVQGTEAFF. The CDR3 DNA reads as TGTGCCAGCAGCTTAGATCGGGGAGTACAGGGAACTGAAGCTTTCTTT.

This clone came up a few times. The chain employs TRBV30 and TRBJ1-3; tentatively, D is TRBD1 (5 bases). Germline V lookup: CDR1 GTSNPN, CDR2 SVGIG (reference sequence). This CDR3 is built from 13 residues. The V and J ends lost 8 bases and 0 bases respectively, with 11 bases between them. CDR3 coding DNA: TGTGCCGGCTCCGGGACCTCTGGAAACACCATATATTTT. It codes for CAGSGTSGNTIYF.

J is TRBJ1-2 and V is TRBV5-1; perhaps TRBD1 as D (6 bases). Trimming left V 2 bases short and J 6 bases short, with 8 bases between. Germline lookup yields CDR1 SGHRS and CDR2 YFSETQ. This CDR3 is 12 amino acids long. The CDR3 is CASSFNRDGYTF. CDR3 bases: TGCGCCAGCAGCTTCAACAGGGATGGCTACACCTTC.

Of note for this clone: Other DNA sequences within the sample encode an identical CDR3. This sequence joins TRBV9 and TRBJ2-3; 12 positions agree with TRBD2. The CDR3 contains 16 residues. The V and J ends lost 4 bases and 0 bases, in that order; junction bases with no gene match: 3. Germline CDR1 and CDR2: SGDLS and YYNGEE. Here the CDR3 reads CASSSGLAGSTDTQYF. The DNA for the CDR3 is TGTGCCAGCAGCTCCGGACTAGCGGGGAGCACAGATACGCAGTATTTT.

The rearrangement links TRBV4-1 to TRBJ1-5; the D gene is possibly TRBD1 (5 bases). The CDR3 is made up of 15 amino acids. Trimming removed 0 bases at V and 7 bases at J, with 13 bases between. CDR1 is MGHRA and CDR2 is YSYEKL in the germline V gene. The CDR3 loop is CASSQEGQGEQPQHF. The CDR3 bases are TGCGCCAGCAGCCAAGAAGGGCAGGGCGAGCAGCCCCAGCATTTT.

This clone has more than one count but fewer than ten. This chain connects TRBV30 to TRBJ1-1; D gene ambiguous. Looked up from germline, CDR1 is GTSNPN and CDR2 is SVGIG (reference sequence). The CDR3 is 12 residues long. CDR3 nucleotides: TGTGCGGTGGGGAAGGGGAACACTGAAGCTTTCTTT. Its translation is CAVGKGNTEAFF.

To note about this clone: The identical CDR3 is also encoded by other nucleotide sequences in the sample. V is TRBV20-1 and J is TRBJ1-2; no clear D. Germline-derived CDR1 and CDR2 are DFQATT and SNEGSKA (reference sequence). This CDR3 has 11 residues. With 2 bases removed from V and 1 base from J, the gap between germline ends came to 2 bases. The CDR3 DNA is TGCAGTGCTAGAAATAACTATGGCTACACCTTC. This encodes CSARNNYGYTF.

The rearrangement links TRBV30 to TRBJ2-1; 9 bases fit TRBD2. From germline, CDR1 is GTSNPN and CDR2 SVGIG (reference sequence). This CDR3 has 14 amino acids. With V trimmed by 8 bases and J by 7 bases, 12 bases remained unmatched. The CDR3 here is CARKRGVAGNEQFF. The CDR3 DNA follows: TGTGCCAGAAAGCGGGGGGTAGCCGGAAATGAGCAGTTCTTC.

V usage is TRBV30 and J usage is TRBJ1-1, with D possibly TRBD1 on 5 matching bases. This CDR3 region has 12 residues. Germline-derived CDR1 and CDR2 are GTSNPN and SVGIG (reference sequence). CDR3 amino acids: CAGKGGATEAFF. CDR3 DNA: TGTGCTGGGAAAGGAGGGGCCACTGAAGCTTTCTTT. The full variable domain, its missing parts supplied by reference TRBV30 and TRBJ1-1, is SQTIHQWPATLVQPVGSPLSLECTVEGTSNPNLYWYRQAAGRGLQLLFYSVGIGQISSEVPQNLSASRPQDRQFILSSKKLLLSDSGFYLCAGKGGATEAFFGQGTRLTVV.

This clone was seen more than once but under ten times. The chain recombines TRBV7-3 with TRBJ2-3; the D is unclear. Trimming left V 3 bases short and J 1 base short, with 17 bases between. The CDR3 totals 17 residues. Germline lookup yields CDR1 SGHTA and CDR2 FQGTGA. In DNA, the CDR3 is TGTGCCAGCAGCTTCTTGGGCGGATGGAGCGGCACAGATACGCAGTATTTT. It codes for CASSFLGGWSGTDTQYF.

This rearrangement joins TRBV25-1 to TRBJ2-7, with 9 bases lining up with TRBD1. Losses at the gene ends were 3 bases for V and 3 bases for J; bases not matched to a gene: 6. This CDR3 is built from 15 residues. The V gene's germline CDR1 is MGHDK and CDR2 SYGVNS. The CDR3 DNA reads TGTGCCAGCAGTGAGTCCGGGACAGGGTTCTACGAGCAGTACTTC. It is translated as CASSESGTGFYEQYF.

J is TRBJ2-5 and V is TRBV11-2; 12 bases are a match to TRBD2. CDR3 length equals 15 residues. CDR1 is SGHAT and CDR2 is FQNNGV in the germline V gene. J lost 5 bases, V lost 5 bases, and 6 bases had no gene match. CDR3 DNA: TGTGCCAGCAGCCGACTTGGGACTAGCGGGGAGACCCAGTACTTC. It translates to CASSRLGTSGETQYF.

The rearrangement uses TRBV29-1 and TRBJ1-2; 8 bases align to TRBD1. Germline CDR1 reads SQVTM; CDR2 reads ANQGSEA. V gave up 6 bases and J gave up 1 base; unmatched junction bases: 1. The CDR3 length is 12 residues. In DNA form, the CDR3 reads TGCAGCGTGGGACAGGTTAACTATGGCTACACCTTC. This translates into CSVGQVNYGYTF. Together with reference TRBV29-1 and TRBJ1-2, the CDR3 gives the full variable domain: SAVISQKPSRDICQRGTSLTIQCQVDSQVTMMFWYRQQPGQSLTLIATANQGSEATYESGFVIDKFPISRPNLTFSTLTVSNMSPEDSSIYLCSVGQVNYGYTFGSGTRLTVV.

The rearrangement joins TRBV7-9 to TRBJ2-1, with 10 bases aligning to TRBD2. The CDR3 is made up of 14 amino acids. Germline values: CDR1 SEHNR, CDR2 FQNEAQ (reference sequence). J gave up 6 bases and V 3 bases, and 2 bases lay outside the gene matches. The CDR3 sequence is CASSLSGRGNEQFF. In DNA, the CDR3 is TGTGCCAGCAGCTTGAGCGGGAGGGGCAATGAGCAGTTCTTC.

This sequence joins TRBV7-2 and TRBJ2-4; D is perhaps TRBD1 (6 bases). Germline CDR1 reads SGHTA; CDR2 reads FQGNSA. This CDR3 has 12 residues. V was pared by 3 bases and J by 15 bases, with 15 bases between. CDR3 in DNA: TGTGCCAGCAGCTTGTATAACGGGACACCGTACTTC. This translates into CASSLYNGTPYF. The complete variable domain, with remaining parts taken from reference TRBV7-2 and TRBJ2-4, reads GAGVSQSPSNKVTEKGKDVELRCDPISGHTALYWYRQSLGQGLEFLIYFQGNSAPDKSGLPSDRFSAERTGGSVSTLTIQRTQQEDSAVYLCASSLYNGTPYFGAGTRLSVL.

The J gene is TRBJ2-1, the V gene TRBV13, with D hard to call. V gave up 4 bases and J gave up 4 bases, with 8 bases separating them. This CDR3 spans 13 amino acids. CDR1 is PRHDT, CDR2 FYEKMQ, per germline (reference sequence). The CDR3 DNA sequence: TGTGCCAGCAGCTCCCTTCAGTACAATGAGCAGTTCTTC. Amino acid sequence: CASSSLQYNEQFF. Variable domain in full (rest from reference TRBV13 and TRBJ2-1): AAGVIQSPRHLIKEKRETATLKCYPIPRHDTVYWYQQGPGQDPQFLISFYEKMQSDKGSIPDRFSAQQFSDYHSELNMSSLELGDSALYFCASSSLQYNEQFFGPGTRLTVL.

The gene calls are TRBV6-6 and TRBJ1-6, with D possibly matching TRBD1 (5 bases). Germline V gene sequence: CDR1 MNHNY, CDR2 SVGAGI (reference sequence). There are 13 residues in the CDR3. Trimming shortened V by 7 bases and J by 7 bases, and 11 bases separated the two germline ends. In nucleotides, the CDR3 is TGTGCCAGCACGACCCGACAGAATTCACCCCTCCACTTT. It yields the protein CASTTRQNSPLHF.

This chain links TRBV28 with TRBJ2-3, with 15 bases lining up with TRBD2. Germline V gives CDR1 MDHEN, CDR2 SYDVKM. This CDR3 comprises 18 residues. The V gene end was trimmed by 7 bases and the J gene end by 4 bases; junction bases not matched to a gene: 12. The chain's CDR3 is CASKGTRTSGRGADTQYF. DNA of the CDR3: TGTGCCAGCAAGGGCACCCGGACTAGCGGGAGGGGGGCAGATACGCAGTATTTT.

This sequence joins TRBV27 and TRBJ1-5, with D hard to call. Per the germline V gene, CDR1 is MNHEY and CDR2 is SMNVEV (reference sequence). V lost 3 bases and J 4 bases, leaving 7 bases between the germline ends. CDR3 length: 13 amino acids. The CDR3 reads CASSFVRNQPQHF. The CDR3 DNA sequence: TGTGCCAGCAGTTTTGTTAGAAATCAGCCCCAGCATTTT.

This sequence joins TRBV6-5 and TRBJ2-2; D is unclear. The length of the CDR3 is 15 residues. Looked up from germline, CDR1 is MNHEY and CDR2 is SVGAGI. Trimming took off 6 bases at V and 5 bases at J, with 16 bases between the two ends. CDR3 sequence (DNA): TGTGCCAGCAGCGCCTCCTTGGTGGGAACCGGGGAGCTGTTTTTT. As protein: CASSASLVGTGELFF.

The rearrangement uses TRBV19 and TRBJ1-1; possible D gene TRBD1, 6 bases. CDR1 is LNHDA, CDR2 SQIVND, per germline (reference sequence). V shed 6 bases and J shed 0 bases, with 14 bases lying between them. The CDR3 consists of 15 residues. CDR3 loop: CASRHTGRMNTEAFF. The CDR3 DNA follows: TGTGCCAGTAGGCATACAGGGCGAATGAACACTGAAGCTTTCTTT.

The chain links TRBV5-4 to TRBJ2-1; 11 nucleotides align to TRBD2. The CDR3 is 18 amino acids. V gave up 5 bases and J gave up 8 bases; unmatched junction bases: 18. Germline V gene data show CDR1 as SGHNT and CDR2 as YYREEE (reference sequence). CDR3: CASRPRLGSGGALDEQFF. CDR3 nucleotide sequence: TGTGCCAGCAGACCTCGTTTGGGTAGCGGGGGGGCCTTGGATGAGCAGTTCTTC.

The chain links TRBV4-1 to TRBJ1-2; D remains unclear. The CDR3 covers 15 residues. V was shortened by 4 bases and J by 8 bases, with 20 bases between the two germline ends. Germline V gene data show CDR1 as MGHRA and CDR2 as YSYEKL. The CDR3 DNA is TGCGCCAGCAGCCCCGAGCAGGCCAGGTCGGCGGGCTACACCTTC. Its protein is CASSPEQARSAGYTF.

The chain employs TRBV11-2 and TRBJ2-2, with a possible D match to TRBD1 (6 bases). Germline V gene lookup returns CDR1 SGHAT and CDR2 FQNNGV. This CDR3 has 13 amino acids. V lost 3 bases, J lost 5 bases, and 7 bases lay in between. The CDR3 reads CASSFGQTGELFF. The DNA for the CDR3 is TGTGCCAGCAGCTTCGGACAGACCGGGGAGCTGTTTTTT.